These 32 T cell receptor beta chains were all obtained from the same sample, sequenced in a study of OX40 agonist ivuxolimab in advanced cancers. Generated by immunoSEQ multiplex PCR, the TCRdb table keeps only in-frame clones and is missing some. This sample has about 62,000 clones, with 85% to 95% found just once. The sequences come from CD4+ or CD8+ T cells sorted from blood, collected in a trial of the OX40 agonist ivuxolimab. These TCRs come from an adult with an advanced solid tumor such as melanoma, head and neck, liver or kidney cancer.

The gene calls are TRBV5-1 and TRBJ2-7, with a possible D match to TRBD1 (5 bases). Trimming cost V 0 bases and J 2 bases, with 12 bases left between them. Germline V gene lookup returns CDR1 SGHRS and CDR2 YFSETQ. This CDR3 has 15 amino acids. In nucleotides, the CDR3 is TGCGCCAGCAGCTTGGATCAGGGCATCGCCTACGAGCAGTACTTC. Its translation is CASSLDQGIAYEQYF. The entire variable domain, with the rest obtained from reference TRBV5-1 and TRBJ2-7, is as follows: KAGVTQTPRYLIKTRGQQVTLSCSPISGHRSVSWYQQTPGQGLQFLFEYFSETQRNKGNFPGRFSGRQFSNSRSEMNVSTLELGDSALYLCASSLDQGIAYEQYFGPGTRLTVT.

The chain is built from TRBV28 and TRBJ1-4; TRBD1 might be the D (5 bases). From germline, CDR1 is MDHEN and CDR2 SYDVKM. The V end lost 2 bases, the J end lost 8 bases, and 15 bases lay between the germline ends. The CDR3 covers 15 residues. Here the CDR3 reads CASSLGGDRREKLFF. DNA of the CDR3: TGTGCCAGCAGTTTAGGAGGGGATCGACGAGAAAAACTGTTTTTT.

The rearrangement links TRBV4-1 to TRBJ1-1; TRBD1 might be the D (5 bases). Germline CDR1 and CDR2: MGHRA and YSYEKL. With 2 bases removed from V and 1 base from J, the gap between germline ends came to 17 bases. The CDR3 loop spans 17 amino acids. The CDR3 reads CASSQLPSRDWNTEAFF. CDR3 nucleotide sequence: TGCGCCAGCAGCCAATTACCATCCCGGGACTGGAACACTGAAGCTTTCTTT.

Remarks on this clone: A junction end diverges from the germline sequence, so it may reflect a read error. The same CDR3 arises from other DNA sequences in this sample as well. The V gene is TRBV2, the J gene TRBJ2-7, with TRBD1 matching over 7 bases. Germline V gives CDR1 SNHLY, CDR2 FYNNEI. The CDR3 runs 13 residues. Written as DNA, the CDR3 is TGTGCCAGCCTCGGGCAAGGGGGCTACGAACAGTACTTC. Amino acid sequence: CASLGQGGYEQYF.

This chain joins TRBV11-2 and TRBJ1-2; D is undetermined. The CDR3 contains 14 residues. Per the germline V gene, CDR1 is SGHAT and CDR2 is FQNNGV. With 4 bases removed from V and 3 bases from J, the gap between germline ends came to 12 bases. The CDR3, as DNA: TGTGCCAGCAGCTCCGTCGGGGAGGACTATGGCTACACCTTC. The encoded protein is CASSSVGEDYGYTF.

There are a few counts of this clone. The CDR3 nucleotides are TGTGCCAGCATTGAGTTGAGGGAAGCTTTCTTT. Translated, it gives CASIELREAFF. The V call is TRBV28, the J call TRBJ1-1; D unresolved. The V end was cut by 7 bases, the J end by 8 bases, with 11 bases between. Germline V lookup: CDR1 MDHEN, CDR2 SYDVKM. The CDR3 length is 11 residues.

The chain links TRBV10-2 to TRBJ2-1; 15 bases fit TRBD2. The CDR3 runs to 16 residues. Germline loops: CDR1 WSHSY, CDR2 SAAADI. V was clipped by 4 bases and J by 9 bases; unmatched bases: 7. DNA for the CDR3: TGCGCCAGCAGTGGGACTAGCGGGGGGGTAAATTTTGAGCAGTTCTTC. Amino acid sequence: CASSGTSGGVNFEQFF.

V gene TRBV6-5 combines with J gene TRBJ1-2; a possible D gene is TRBD1 (5 bases). The germline CDR1 and CDR2 sequences are MNHEY and SVGAGI. The CDR3 runs 16 residues. V lost 0 bases, J lost 5 bases, and 16 bases lay in between. The CDR3, as DNA: TGTGCCAGCAGTTACTCGGGACGTATCGTGGGTTATGGCTACACCTTC. It codes for CASSYSGRIVGYGYTF.

The rearrangement uses TRBV5-5 and TRBJ1-2; no clear D gene. Between the trimmed V and J ends, which lost 0 bases and 8 bases, there was a span of 11 bases. This CDR3 has 13 amino acids. Germline V gene lookup returns CDR1 SGHKS and CDR2 YYEKEE (reference sequence). This chain's CDR3 is CASSLDLRGGYTF. The CDR3, as DNA: TGTGCCAGCAGCTTGGACCTTCGAGGAGGCTACACCTTC.

The V gene is TRBV5-6, the J gene TRBJ1-4, with TRBD1 matching 7 bases. CDR1 is SGHDT, CDR2 YYEEEE, per germline. The CDR3 has 14 amino acids. J was trimmed by 6 bases and V by 4 bases; bases with no gene match: 6. CDR3 coding DNA: TGTGCCAGCAGCGAGATCGACAGGGATGAAAAACTGTTTTTT. This encodes CASSEIDRDEKLFF.

Here the CDR3 reads CASSELAGETYEQYF. CDR3 sequence (DNA): TGTGCCAGCAGTGAGCTAGCGGGTGAAACCTACGAGCAGTACTTC. The chain is built from TRBV2 and TRBJ2-7, with 8 bases lining up with TRBD2. Germline lookup yields CDR1 SNHLY and CDR2 FYNNEI. The CDR3 consists of 15 residues. J gave up 2 bases and V 3 bases, and 6 bases lay outside the gene matches.

The chain employs TRBV27 and TRBJ1-6, with TRBD1 matching 9 bases. CDR3 length equals 14 residues. The V gene's germline CDR1 is MNHEY and CDR2 SMNVEV (reference sequence). The V and J ends lost 3 bases and 13 bases, in that order; junction bases with no gene match: 7. CDR3 DNA: TGTGCCAGCAGTTTCTACGGGACAGGGACCCCCCTCCACTTT. The encoded protein is CASSFYGTGTPLHF.

This chain uses TRBV6-5 with TRBJ2-1; D not resolved. CDR1 is MNHEY, CDR2 SVGAGI, per germline. The CDR3 contains 15 residues. V was pared by 8 bases and J by 9 bases, with 23 bases between. CDR3 protein: CASAPSSYSPGEQFF. For the CDR3, the DNA is TGTGCCAGCGCACCCAGCAGTTACTCTCCTGGTGAGCAGTTCTTC.

The J gene is TRBJ1-1, the V gene TRBV5-1; 7 nucleotides line up with TRBD1. In germline, CDR1 is SGHRS, CDR2 YFSETQ. CDR3 length: 14 amino acids. Losses at the gene ends were 4 bases for V and 1 base for J; bases not matched to a gene: 4. CDR3 amino acids: CASSGGTANTEAFF. For the CDR3, the DNA is TGCGCCAGCAGCGGGGGGACAGCGAACACTGAAGCTTTCTTT.

The chain uses TRBV7-7 and TRBJ2-5, with a weak D call TRBD1 (5 bases). The ends were cut back, 5 bases at V and 2 bases at J, with 15 bases in the middle. There are 15 residues in the CDR3. Per germline, CDR1 SSHAT and CDR2 FNYEAQ (reference sequence). CDR3 bases: TGTGCCAGCAGCAGAGGACACAACGAGCAAGAGACCCAGTACTTC. It is translated as CASSRGHNEQETQYF.

Note on this clone: Other DNA sequences of this sample code for an identical CDR3. The J gene is TRBJ2-7, the V gene TRBV7-9; D gene uncertain. The germline CDR1 and CDR2 sequences are SEHNR and FQNEAQ (reference sequence). The germline V and J ends were trimmed by 4 bases and 4 bases, with 5 bases remaining between them. CDR3 length: 11 residues. The CDR3 is CASSSNYEQYF. For the CDR3, the DNA is TGTGCCAGCAGCTCCAATTACGAGCAGTACTTC.

The genes are TRBV7-9 and TRBJ2-7, with 8 bases fitting TRBD1. Germline V gives CDR1 SEHNR, CDR2 FQNEAQ (reference sequence). V dropped 5 bases and J dropped 5; count of bases not matched to a gene: 5. CDR3 length equals 13 residues. The DNA for the CDR3 is TGTGCCAGCAGCACAGGGGGGCTCCACGAGCAGTACTTC. Encoded protein: CASSTGGLHEQYF.

This sequence joins TRBV4-2 and TRBJ2-3; 7 positions match TRBD2. The germline V gene encodes CDR1 LGHNA and CDR2 YNFKEQ. V lost 4 bases, J lost 6 bases, and 16 bases stayed unmatched. The CDR3 spans 17 residues. Here the CDR3 DNA reads TGTGCCAGCAGCCCGGGGGGATTCGCGGGAGAAGCGGATACGCAGTATTTT. This codes for CASSPGGFAGEADTQYF.

The chain uses TRBV6-1 and TRBJ2-7, with D perhaps matching TRBD1 (5 bases). Per germline, CDR1 MNHNS and CDR2 SASEGT. The V end lost 2 bases, the J end lost 1 base, and 9 bases lay between the germline ends. This CDR3 comprises 14 residues. The CDR3 here is CASSELGESYEQYF. CDR3 nucleotide sequence: TGTGCCAGCAGTGAACTAGGGGAATCCTACGAGCAGTACTTC.

This clone was found once. This sequence joins TRBV9 and TRBJ2-5, with D perhaps TRBD1 (6 bases). The CDR3 is made up of 15 amino acids. Germline assignment: CDR1 SGDLS and CDR2 YYNGEE. Trimming stripped 1 base from V and 2 bases from J, with 12 bases between. CDR3: CASSVSLGAQETQYF. In DNA, the CDR3 is TGTGCCAGCAGCGTATCTTTGGGGGCTCAAGAGACCCAGTACTTC.

This chain links TRBV5-1 with TRBJ1-4; tentatively, D is TRBD1 (5 bases). Germline values: CDR1 SGHRS, CDR2 YFSETQ. There are 15 residues in the CDR3. V was trimmed by 0 bases and J by 4 bases, leaving 10 bases between them. The CDR3 DNA is TGCGCCAGCAGCTTGGGGCCGGGGGTTAATGAAAAACTGTTTTTT. Its protein is CASSLGPGVNEKLFF.

J is TRBJ1-1 and V is TRBV29-1, with 7 bases fitting TRBD1. The CDR3 has 14 amino acids. After removal of 3 bases from V and 7 bases from J, the junction contained 11 bases not matched to a gene. The V gene's germline CDR1 is SQVTM and CDR2 ANQGSEA. The CDR3 loop reads CSVEPQGRHNEAFF. The CDR3 nucleotides are TGCAGCGTTGAGCCACAGGGGAGACATAATGAAGCTTTCTTT.

This chain connects TRBV19 to TRBJ1-1, with 8 bases lining up with TRBD1. The CDR3 contains 17 residues. V lost 6 bases to trimming and J lost 1 base; unmatched junction nucleotides: 13. Germline V gene data show CDR1 as LNHDA and CDR2 as SQIVND (reference sequence). DNA for the CDR3: TGTGCCAGTAGCAATATCATCATTGACAGGGGGAACACTGAAGCTTTCTTT. As protein: CASSNIIIDRGNTEAFF.

The chain links TRBV29-1 to TRBJ2-7, with TRBD1 matching 9 bases. Germline-derived CDR1 and CDR2 are SQVTM and ANQGSEA. CDR3 length equals 12 residues. The V and J ends lost 6 bases and 5 bases, in that order; junction bases with no gene match: 5. The CDR3 nucleotides read TGCAGCGTGTACAGGGGGCACAACGAGCAGTACTTC. Protein sequence: CSVYRGHNEQYF.

The V and J genes are TRBV7-9 and TRBJ2-3; TRBD1 matches at 10 bases. The CDR3 has 16 amino acids. After removal of 7 bases from V and 3 bases from J, the junction contained 10 bases not matched to a gene. CDR1 and CDR2 (germline): SEHNR, FQNEAQ (reference sequence). The DNA of the CDR3 is TGTGCCAGCATCTCATCGGACAGGGGGTTGACAGATACGCAGTATTTT. Its protein is CASISSDRGLTDTQYF.

V is TRBV29-1 and J is TRBJ1-1; D is possibly TRBD1 (5 bases). This CDR3 has 15 residues. Germline-derived CDR1 and CDR2 are SQVTM and ANQGSEA. Trimming took 2 bases from V and 1 from J, leaving 14 bases between them. The CDR3 DNA reads TGCAGCGTTGAAATCCCCGGGACCAGGAACACTGAAGCTTTCTTT. The encoded protein is CSVEIPGTRNTEAFF.

The chain has TRBV4-3 and TRBJ2-2; D is perhaps TRBD2 (6 bases). Germline V gene lookup returns CDR1 LGHNA and CDR2 YSLEER. V lost 3 bases and J lost 3, with 14 bases in between. The length of the CDR3 is 16 residues. CDR3 protein: CASSQSPSAYTGELFF. CDR3 bases: TGCGCCAGCAGCCAGTCCCCTAGCGCTTACACCGGGGAGCTGTTTTTT.

The V call is TRBV9, the J call TRBJ2-5; 12 bases agree with TRBD2. Per the germline V gene, CDR1 is SGDLS and CDR2 is YYNGEE. The CDR3 is made up of 16 amino acids. Germline trimming cut 3 bases from V and 2 bases from J; bases unmatched to any gene: 5. The CDR3 is CASSAPLAGGQETQYF. In DNA, the CDR3 is TGTGCCAGCAGCGCCCCACTAGCGGGGGGACAAGAGACCCAGTACTTC.

By frequency in the sample, this clone is medium-sized (0.01 to 0.1%). V gene TRBV9 combines with J gene TRBJ1-4, with D unresolved. The V gene's germline CDR1 is SGDLS and CDR2 YYNGEE. Trimming took 7 bases from V and 7 from J, leaving 20 bases between them. The CDR3 has 15 residues. CDR3 DNA: TGTGCCAGCGCCCCCGCCAGGTGGAAGTGTGAAAAACTGTTTTTT. It specifies CASAPARWKCEKLFF.

V is TRBV20-1 and J is TRBJ2-3; no firm D call. The CDR3 is 10 amino acids. The germline gives CDR1 DFQATT, CDR2 SNEGSKA (reference sequence). The ends were cut back, 3 bases at V and 9 bases at J, with 7 bases in the middle. The CDR3 sequence is CSASSETQYF. CDR3 in DNA: TGCAGTGCTAGCTCGGAGACGCAGTATTTT.

This rearrangement joins TRBV7-6 to TRBJ2-3; D remains unclear. Germline loops: CDR1 SGHVS, CDR2 FNYEAQ. Trimming cost V 5 bases and J 5 bases, with 8 bases left between them. The CDR3 is made up of 12 amino acids. The CDR3 protein is CASSRREDTQYF. CDR3 coding DNA: TGTGCCAGCAGCCGAAGGGAAGATACGCAGTATTTT.

The chain is built from TRBV19 and TRBJ2-7, with D tentatively TRBD1 or TRBD2 (5 bases each). The V end lost 5 bases, the J end lost 5 bases, and 16 bases lay between the germline ends. Germline V CDR1 and CDR2: LNHDA, SQIVND (reference sequence). CDR3 length: 14 residues. The CDR3 reads CASSWDGVPNEQYF. CDR3 in DNA: TGTGCCAGTAGTTGGGACGGGGTCCCCAACGAGCAGTACTTC.